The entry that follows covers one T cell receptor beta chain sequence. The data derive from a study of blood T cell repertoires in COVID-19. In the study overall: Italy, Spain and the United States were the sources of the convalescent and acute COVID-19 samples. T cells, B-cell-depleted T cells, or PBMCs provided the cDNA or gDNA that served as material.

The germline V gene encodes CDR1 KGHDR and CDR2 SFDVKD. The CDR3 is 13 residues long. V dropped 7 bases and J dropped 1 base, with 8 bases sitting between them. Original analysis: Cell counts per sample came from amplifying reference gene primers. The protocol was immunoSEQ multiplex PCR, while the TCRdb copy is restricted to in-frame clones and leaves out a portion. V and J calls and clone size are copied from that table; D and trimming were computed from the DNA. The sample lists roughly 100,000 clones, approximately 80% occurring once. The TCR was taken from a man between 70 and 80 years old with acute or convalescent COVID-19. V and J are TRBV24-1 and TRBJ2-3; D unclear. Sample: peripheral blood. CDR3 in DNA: TGTGCCACCAGCCGAGATGGCACAGATACGCAGTATTTT. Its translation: CATSRDGTDTQYF.